Shown below are 24 T cell receptor beta chains from a single sample sequenced in a study of blood T cells in healthy people across ages. The authors ran a second PCR of about 7 to 11 cycles using a sample-barcoded 5' primer and a J-beta primer mix. In TCRdb, the 5' RACE reads were re-called with MiXCR into one record per CDR3 protein. This table holds about 1.4 million distinct CDR3 sequences, around 59% found once. The sequenced sample was blood. Receptors were obtained from a man between 18 and 35 years old in good health.

The chain joins TRBV6-5 to TRBJ2-7; no reliable D call. Germline lookup yields CDR1 MNHEY and CDR2 SVGAGI. CDR3 length equals 13 residues. Trimming took off 2 bases at V and 0 bases at J, with 5 bases between the two ends. The CDR3: CASSYAISYEQYF. CDR3 nucleotide sequence: TGTGCCAGCAGTTACGCAATCTCCTACGAGCAGTACTTC.

This clonotype was seen more than once but under ten times. The chain uses TRBV6-5 and TRBJ2-4; tentative D call: TRBD1 (6 bases). The J call is doubtful: the DNA matches TRBJ2-7 better. The germline gives CDR1 MNHEY, CDR2 SVGAGI. The length of the CDR3 is 14 residues. As DNA, the CDR3 is TGTGCCAGCAGCCCCAGGGGTTTTCAGTACGAGCAGTACTTC. It translates to CASSPRGFQYEQYF.

This sequence joins TRBV6-5 and TRBJ2-2; a weak D match, TRBD2 (5 bases). Germline V gives CDR1 MNHEY, CDR2 SVGAGI. The CDR3 sequence is 14 residues long. V was cut by 6 bases and J by 4 bases, with 12 bases left in between. The CDR3 is CASSPRVSTGELFF. DNA of the CDR3: TGTGCCAGCAGCCCGCGGGTCAGCACCGGGGAGCTGTTTTTT.

This chain joins TRBV20-1 and TRBJ2-1, with 7 bases aligning to TRBD2. This CDR3 spans 13 amino acids. Germline lookup yields CDR1 DFQATT and CDR2 SNEGSKA (reference sequence). Germline trimming cut 5 bases from V and 5 bases from J; bases unmatched to any gene: 6. CDR3 in DNA: TGCAGTGCTCCCGGGACTACCCACAATGAGCAGTTCTTC. As protein: CSAPGTTHNEQFF.

V usage is TRBV5-6 and J usage is TRBJ2-6, with 10 bases fitting TRBD1. The junction had 8 bases not matched to a gene; V was cut back by 4 bases and J by 4 bases. Germline CDR1 is SGHDT and CDR2 is YYEEEE. The CDR3 totals 17 residues. The CDR3 region has the DNA TGTGCCAGCAGCGCCGGGACAGGGGAGGTCGGGGCCAACGTCCTGACTTTC. This sequence encodes CASSAGTGEVGANVLTF.

The CDR3 protein is CASSPSWGDEQFF. The CDR3 nucleotides read TGTGCCAGCAGCCCCTCGTGGGGGGATGAGCAGTTCTTC. The chain combines TRBV7-9 with TRBJ2-1, with D perhaps TRBD2 (6 bases). This CDR3 is built from 13 residues. The germline V gene has CDR1 SEHNR and CDR2 FQNEAQ (reference sequence). Trimming shortened V by 5 bases and J by 8 bases, and 13 bases separated the two germline ends.

The chain carries TRBV7-9 and TRBJ1-1; the D is unclear. CDR3 length: 14 amino acids. Germline V gives CDR1 SEHNR, CDR2 FQNEAQ (reference sequence). The V gene lost 3 bases and the J gene lost 1 base, with 9 bases spanning the gap. The CDR3 here is CASSFVVKNTEAFF. The CDR3 nucleotides read TGTGCCAGCAGCTTCGTTGTGAAGAACACTGAAGCTTTCTTT.

This clonotype was found a few times. J is TRBJ1-2 and V is TRBV3-1, with 7 bases lining up with TRBD1. Germline V gene data show CDR1 as LGHDT and CDR2 as YNNKEL (reference sequence). The V gene end was trimmed by 1 base and the J gene end by 0 bases; junction bases not matched to a gene: 5. This CDR3 comprises 16 residues. The CDR3 sequence is CASSQGTGIPNYGYTF. The CDR3 DNA sequence: TGTGCCAGCAGCCAAGGGACAGGTATACCTAACTATGGCTACACCTTC. Together with reference TRBV3-1 and TRBJ1-2, the CDR3 gives the full variable domain: DTAVSQTPKYLVTQMGNDKSIKCEQNLGHDTMYWYKQDSKKFLKIMFSYNNKELIINETVPNRFSPKSPDKAHLNLHINSLELGDSAVYFCASSQGTGIPNYGYTFGSGTRLTVV.

This clonotype was counted only a few times. The rearrangement joins TRBV18 to TRBJ2-6; D is perhaps TRBD1 (5 bases). V gave up 3 bases and J gave up 2 bases, with 11 bases separating them. The germline gives CDR1 KGHSH, CDR2 LQKENI. CDR3 length: 16 residues. The CDR3, as DNA: TGTGCCAGCTCACCCCCAGGGTTAGCTGGGGCCAACGTCCTGACTTTC. Protein sequence: CASSPPGLAGANVLTF. Combining the CDR3 with reference TRBV18 and TRBJ2-6 gives the whole variable domain NAGVMQNPRHLVRRRGQEARLRCSPMKGHSHVYWYRQLPEEGLKFMVYLQKENIIDESGMPKERFSAEFPKEGPSILRIQQVVRGDSAAYFCASSPPGLAGANVLTFGAGSRLTVL.

This clonotype has only a few counts. The gene calls are TRBV4-2 and TRBJ1-4; perhaps TRBD1 as D (5 bases). From germline, CDR1 is LGHNA and CDR2 YNFKEQ. Trimming stripped 3 bases from V and 5 bases from J, with 13 bases between. The length of the CDR3 is 15 residues. The CDR3 loop reads CASSHKGTENEKLFF. CDR3 coding DNA: TGTGCCAGCAGCCACAAAGGGACGGAAAATGAAAAACTGTTTTTT.

This clonotype appeared a few times. The chain is built from TRBV10-2 and TRBJ2-6, with D perhaps TRBD1 (6 bases). The CDR3 is made up of 18 amino acids. Trimming pared 2 bases from V and 1 base from J, leaving 15 bases between. Germline V lookup: CDR1 WSHSY, CDR2 SAAADI. The CDR3 nucleotides read TGCGCCAGCAGTGAGCAACAGGGTCCAAGTTCTGGGGCCAACGTCCTGACTTTC. Translated: CASSEQQGPSSGANVLTF.

J is TRBJ2-7 and V is TRBV5-1; D tentatively fits TRBD1 or TRBD2 (5 bases each). The J call is uncertain, as TRBJ2-4 better fits the DNA end. This CDR3 spans 14 amino acids. In germline, CDR1 is SGHRS, CDR2 YFSETQ. The CDR3 sequence is CASSFVGGRDIQYF. DNA of the CDR3: TGCGCCAGCAGCTTTGTTGGGGGTAGGGACATTCAGTACTTC.

The DNA for the CDR3 is TGTGCCAGCAGCGTCAGGGTTGGCGAGCAGTACTTC. Its translation is CASSVRVGEQYF. The chain recombines TRBV11-2 with TRBJ2-7, with D perhaps matching TRBD1 (5 bases). Trimming removed 5 bases from V and 6 bases from J, with 11 bases in between. Germline-derived CDR1 and CDR2 are SGHAT and FQNNGV. The CDR3 is made up of 12 amino acids.

This clonotype was counted only a few times. This chain connects TRBV12-3 or TRBV12-4 to TRBJ2-3; D is perhaps TRBD2 (5 bases). The V and J ends lost 4 bases and 6 bases respectively, with 8 bases between them. This CDR3 is built from 12 residues. The CDR3 region is CASSWEMDTQYF. CDR3 in DNA: TGTGCCAGCAGTTGGGAGATGGATACGCAGTATTTT.

The gene calls are TRBV20-1 and TRBJ2-5, with D tentatively TRBD2 (5 bases). V was trimmed by 3 bases and J by 5 bases, leaving 10 bases between them. This CDR3 comprises 12 residues. Germline V gives CDR1 DFQATT, CDR2 SNEGSKA (reference sequence). The CDR3 loop reads CSARRETETQYF. CDR3 coding DNA: TGCAGTGCTAGGAGGGAAACGGAGACCCAGTACTTC.

The chain links TRBV7-8 to TRBJ1-5; 11 nucleotides match TRBD1. Per the germline V gene, CDR1 is SGHVS and CDR2 is FQNEAQ. Losses at the gene ends were 6 bases for V and 3 bases for J; bases not matched to a gene: 10. The CDR3 loop spans 17 amino acids. CDR3 nucleotides: TGTGCCAGCAGGACGGACAGGGGGCGTGGGGACAATCAGCCCCAGCATTTT. Translated, it gives CASRTDRGRGDNQPQHF.

The J gene is TRBJ2-3, the V gene TRBV7-6; TRBD2 matches 8 bases. The trim removed 5 bases at V and 1 base at J, leaving 8 bases unmatched. This CDR3 has 16 residues. The germline gives CDR1 SGHVS, CDR2 FNYEAQ. In DNA form, the CDR3 reads TGTGCCAGCAGCCCCTCCAGCGGGAGCCGCACAGATACGCAGTATTTT. It codes for CASSPSSGSRTDTQYF.

V is TRBV10-1 and J is TRBJ2-1; D is unresolved. The length of the CDR3 is 14 residues. Deletions cut 3 bases from V and 12 bases from J, with 18 bases between. Germline assignment: CDR1 WNHNN and CDR2 SYGVQD (reference sequence). CDR3 in DNA: TGCGCCAGCAGTGACAACAGAGGTTGGGCCGGGCAGTTCTTC. Translating it yields CASSDNRGWAGQFF.

The chain recombines TRBV20-1 with TRBJ2-7; 7 bases agree with TRBD1. With V trimmed by 0 bases and J by 3 bases, 8 bases remained unmatched. Looked up from germline, CDR1 is DFQATT and CDR2 is SNEGSKA (reference sequence). The CDR3 is 15 amino acids. CDR3 sequence reads: CSAREPNRGRYEQYF. CDR3 coding DNA: TGCAGTGCTAGAGAACCCAACAGGGGACGCTACGAGCAGTACTTC.

The CDR3 region is CASSPGISSNQPQHF. For the CDR3, the DNA is TGCGCCAGCAGTCCAGGGATTTCAAGCAATCAGCCCCAGCATTTT. The chain recombines TRBV4-1 with TRBJ1-5, with D perhaps matching TRBD1 (5 bases). The CDR3 is 15 residues long. Trimming left V 6 bases short and J 1 base short, with 13 bases between. Germline V gene lookup returns CDR1 MGHRA and CDR2 YSYEKL.

The J gene is TRBJ1-4, the V gene TRBV28; tentative D call: TRBD1 (6 bases). The CDR3 consists of 13 residues. Trimming removed 6 bases at V and 8 bases at J, with 13 bases between. Germline CDR1 and CDR2: MDHEN and SYDVKM. CDR3 sequence: CASRRGGDEKLFF. CDR3 in DNA: TGTGCCAGCAGAAGAGGGGGTGACGAAAAACTGTTTTTT.

The chain has TRBV4-2 and TRBJ2-7, with TRBD2 as a possible D gene (6 bases). Germline CDR1 is LGHNA and CDR2 is YNFKEQ. The V end was cut by 4 bases, the J end by 0 bases, with 25 bases between. The CDR3 extends over 19 amino acids. For the CDR3, the DNA is TGTGCCAGCAGCCTCTACCTGCGTCCCCGGGACGGGAGCTCCTACGAGCAGTACTTC. This codes for CASSLYLRPRDGSSYEQYF.

The chain carries TRBV27 and TRBJ2-5; D is unresolved. This CDR3 is 15 amino acids long. Germline assignment: CDR1 MNHEY and CDR2 SMNVEV (reference sequence). V lost 5 bases and J lost 5, with 18 bases in between. The CDR3 DNA sequence: TGTGCCAGCAGTCCTCCTGAATCCGATGGGGAGACCCAGTACTTC. It yields the protein CASSPPESDGETQYF.

The chain recombines TRBV6-2 or TRBV6-3 with TRBJ1-2; D is undetermined. CDR3 length equals 13 residues. The germline V gene encodes CDR1 MNHEY and CDR2 SVGEGT. V lost 7 bases and J 6 bases, leaving 15 bases between the germline ends. The CDR3 DNA follows: TGTGCCAGCACCACCGTCAGAGGACATGGCTACACCTTC. Protein sequence: CASTTVRGHGYTF.